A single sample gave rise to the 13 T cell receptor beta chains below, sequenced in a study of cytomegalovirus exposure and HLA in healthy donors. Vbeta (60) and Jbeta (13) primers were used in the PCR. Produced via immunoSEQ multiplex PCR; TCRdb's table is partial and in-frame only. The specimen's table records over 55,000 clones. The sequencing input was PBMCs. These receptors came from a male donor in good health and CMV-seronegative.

This chain's CDR3 is CASTLGGGNTEAFF. Here the CDR3 DNA reads TGTGCCAGCACCCTAGGGGGGGGGAACACTGAAGCTTTCTTT. The chain employs TRBV28 and TRBJ1-1, with D tentatively TRBD1 (6 bases). CDR1 is MDHEN and CDR2 is SYDVKM in the germline V gene. The CDR3 contains 14 residues. Trimming removed 7 bases from V and 1 base from J, with 13 bases in between.

In DNA, the CDR3 is TGTGCCAGCAGTCCACCCGGGTCTCTATCCGACAATGAGCAGTTCTTC. Its translation is CASSPPGSLSDNEQFF. V usage is TRBV25-1 and J usage is TRBJ2-1; D gene ambiguous. CDR1 MGHDK and CDR2 SYGVNS come from the germline V gene. The CDR3 extends over 16 amino acids. V was cut by 5 bases and J by 5 bases, with 19 bases left in between. The variable domain in full, with the rest retrieved from reference TRBV25-1 and TRBJ2-1, is EADIYQTPRYLVIGTGKKITLECSQTMGHDKMYWYQQDPGMELHLIHYSYGVNSTEKGDLSSESTVSRIRTEHFPLTLESARPSHTSQYLCASSPPGSLSDNEQFFGPGTRLTVL.

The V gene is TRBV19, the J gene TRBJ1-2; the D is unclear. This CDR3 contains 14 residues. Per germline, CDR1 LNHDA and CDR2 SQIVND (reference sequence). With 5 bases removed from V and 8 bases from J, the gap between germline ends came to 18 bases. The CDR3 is CASSPSGITGGYTF. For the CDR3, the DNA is TGTGCCAGTAGTCCCTCTGGGATTACGGGGGGCTACACCTTC.

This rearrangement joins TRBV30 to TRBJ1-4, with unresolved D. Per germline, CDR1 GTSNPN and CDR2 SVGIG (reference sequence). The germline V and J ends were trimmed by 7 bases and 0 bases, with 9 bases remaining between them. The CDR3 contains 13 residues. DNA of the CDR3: TGTGCCTTGACACTCTCAACTAATGAAAAACTGTTTTTT. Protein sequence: CALTLSTNEKLFF.

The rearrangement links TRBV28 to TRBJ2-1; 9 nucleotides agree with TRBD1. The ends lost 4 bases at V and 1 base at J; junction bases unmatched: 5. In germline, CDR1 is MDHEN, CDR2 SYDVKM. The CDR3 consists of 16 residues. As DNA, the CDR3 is TGTGCCAGCAGTTCCCTGACAGGGGGGTCCTACAATGAGCAGTTCTTC. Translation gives CASSSLTGGSYNEQFF. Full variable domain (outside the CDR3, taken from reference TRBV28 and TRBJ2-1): DVKVTQSSRYLVKRTGEKVFLECVQDMDHENMFWYRQDPGLGLRLIYFSYDVKMKEKGDIPEGYSVSREKKERFSLILESASTNQTSMYLCASSSLTGGSYNEQFFGPGTRLTVL.

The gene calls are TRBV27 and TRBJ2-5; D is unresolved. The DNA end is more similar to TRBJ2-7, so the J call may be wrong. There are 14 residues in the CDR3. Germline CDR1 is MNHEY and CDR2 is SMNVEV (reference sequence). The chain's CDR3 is CASSLGGATYEQYF. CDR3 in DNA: TGTGCCAGCAGTCTGGGTGGAGCGACCTACGAGCAGTACTTC.

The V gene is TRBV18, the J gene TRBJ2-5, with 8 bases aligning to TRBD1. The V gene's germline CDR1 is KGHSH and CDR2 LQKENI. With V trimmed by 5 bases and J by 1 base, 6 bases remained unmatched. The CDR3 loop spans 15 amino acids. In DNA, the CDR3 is TGTGCCAGCTCAGACAGGGGTGCCCCCCAAGAGACCCAGTACTTC. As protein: CASSDRGAPQETQYF.

The CDR3 is CASSDRSGGASETQYF. CDR3 coding DNA: TGTGCCAGCAGTGATAGGAGCGGGGGGGCGTCAGAGACCCAGTACTTC. The chain combines TRBV2 with TRBJ2-5; 10 bases map to TRBD2. CDR3 length equals 16 residues. V gave up 3 bases and J gave up 4 bases; unmatched junction bases: 8. CDR1 is SNHLY, CDR2 FYNNEI, per germline.

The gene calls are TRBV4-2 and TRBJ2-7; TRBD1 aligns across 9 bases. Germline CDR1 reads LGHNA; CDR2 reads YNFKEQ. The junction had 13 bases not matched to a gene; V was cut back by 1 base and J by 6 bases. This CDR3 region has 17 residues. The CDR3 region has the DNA TGTGCCAGCAGCCAAGGCGGGCCGGGACAGGGTGCCTCCGAGCAGTACTTC. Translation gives CASSQGGPGQGASEQYF.

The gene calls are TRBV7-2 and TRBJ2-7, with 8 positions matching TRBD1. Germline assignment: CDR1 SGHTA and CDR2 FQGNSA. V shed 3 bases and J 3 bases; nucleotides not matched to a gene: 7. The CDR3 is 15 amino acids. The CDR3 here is CASSFAGTGSYEQYF. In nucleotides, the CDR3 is TGTGCCAGCAGCTTTGCCGGGACAGGCAGCTACGAGCAGTACTTC.

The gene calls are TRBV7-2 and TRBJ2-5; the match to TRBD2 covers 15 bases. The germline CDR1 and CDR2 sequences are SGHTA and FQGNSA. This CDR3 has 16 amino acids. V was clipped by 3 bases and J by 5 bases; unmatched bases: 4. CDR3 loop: CASSFGLAGGEETQYF. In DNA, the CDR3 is TGTGCCAGCAGCTTTGGACTAGCGGGAGGGGAGGAGACCCAGTACTTC.

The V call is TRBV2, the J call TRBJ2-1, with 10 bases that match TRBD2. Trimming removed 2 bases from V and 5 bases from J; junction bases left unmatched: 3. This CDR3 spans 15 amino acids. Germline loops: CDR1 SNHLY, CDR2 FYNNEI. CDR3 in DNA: TGTGCCAGCAGTGAAAAGAGCGGGGGGGACAATGAGCAGTTCTTC. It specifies CASSEKSGGDNEQFF.

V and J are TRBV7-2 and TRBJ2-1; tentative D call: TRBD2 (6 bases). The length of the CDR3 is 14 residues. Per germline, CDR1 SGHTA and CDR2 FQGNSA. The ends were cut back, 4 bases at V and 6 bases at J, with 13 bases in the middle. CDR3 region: CASSSRRGANEQFF. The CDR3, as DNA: TGTGCCAGCAGCTCACGGCGGGGTGCCAATGAGCAGTTCTTC.